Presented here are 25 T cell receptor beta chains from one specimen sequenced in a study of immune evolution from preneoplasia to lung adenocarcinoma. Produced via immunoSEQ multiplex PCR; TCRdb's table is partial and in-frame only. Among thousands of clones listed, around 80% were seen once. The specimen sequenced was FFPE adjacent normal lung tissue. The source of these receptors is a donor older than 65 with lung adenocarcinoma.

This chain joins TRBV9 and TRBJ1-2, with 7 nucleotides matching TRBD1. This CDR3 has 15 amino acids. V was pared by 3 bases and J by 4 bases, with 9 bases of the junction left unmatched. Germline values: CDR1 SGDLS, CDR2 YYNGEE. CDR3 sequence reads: CASSATRTGLYGYTF. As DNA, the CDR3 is TGTGCCAGCAGCGCCACCCGGACAGGCCTCTATGGCTACACCTTC.

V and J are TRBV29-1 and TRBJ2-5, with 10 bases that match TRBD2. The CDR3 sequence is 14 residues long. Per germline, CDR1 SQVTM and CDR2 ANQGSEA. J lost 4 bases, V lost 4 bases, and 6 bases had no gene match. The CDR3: CSVGASGSSETQYF. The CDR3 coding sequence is TGCAGCGTTGGGGCTAGCGGGAGTTCAGAGACCCAGTACTTC.

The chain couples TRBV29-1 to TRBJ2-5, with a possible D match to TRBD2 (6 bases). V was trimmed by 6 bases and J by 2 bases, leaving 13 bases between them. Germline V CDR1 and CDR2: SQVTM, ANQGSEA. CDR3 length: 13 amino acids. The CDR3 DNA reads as TGCAGCGTACCGGGAGTCGAGCAAGAGACCCAGTACTTC. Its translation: CSVPGVEQETQYF.

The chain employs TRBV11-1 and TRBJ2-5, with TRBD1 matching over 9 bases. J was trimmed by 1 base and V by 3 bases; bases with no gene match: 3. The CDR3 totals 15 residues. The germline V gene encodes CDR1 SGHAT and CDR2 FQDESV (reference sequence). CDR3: CASSFQGQGQETQYF. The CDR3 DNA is TGTGCCAGCAGCTTCCAGGGACAGGGCCAAGAGACCCAGTACTTC.

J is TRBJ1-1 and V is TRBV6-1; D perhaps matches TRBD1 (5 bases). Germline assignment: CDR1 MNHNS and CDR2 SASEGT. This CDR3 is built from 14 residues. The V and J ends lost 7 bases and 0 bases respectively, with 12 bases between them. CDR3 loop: CASKYRTMNTEAFF. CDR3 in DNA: TGTGCCAGCAAATACAGGACCATGAACACTGAAGCTTTCTTT.

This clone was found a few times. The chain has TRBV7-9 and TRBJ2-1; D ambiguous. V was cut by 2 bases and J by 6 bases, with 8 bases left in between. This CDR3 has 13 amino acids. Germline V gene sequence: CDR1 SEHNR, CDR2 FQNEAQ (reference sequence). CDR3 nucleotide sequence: TGTGCCAGCAGCTTATCTAACGCCAATGAGCAGTTCTTC. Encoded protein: CASSLSNANEQFF.

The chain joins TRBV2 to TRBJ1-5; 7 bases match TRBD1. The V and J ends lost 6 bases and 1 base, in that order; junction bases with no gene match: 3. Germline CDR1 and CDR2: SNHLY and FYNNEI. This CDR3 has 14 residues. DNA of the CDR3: TGTGCCAGCAGAAACAGGGGAAGCAATCAGCCCCAGCATTTT. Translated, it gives CASRNRGSNQPQHF.

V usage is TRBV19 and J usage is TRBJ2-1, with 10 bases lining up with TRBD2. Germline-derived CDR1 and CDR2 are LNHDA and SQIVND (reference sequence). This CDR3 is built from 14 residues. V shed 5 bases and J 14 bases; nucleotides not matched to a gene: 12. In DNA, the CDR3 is TGTGCCAGTAGTCCCAACCCGAGCGGGACTAGCGAGTTCTTC. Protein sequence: CASSPNPSGTSEFF.

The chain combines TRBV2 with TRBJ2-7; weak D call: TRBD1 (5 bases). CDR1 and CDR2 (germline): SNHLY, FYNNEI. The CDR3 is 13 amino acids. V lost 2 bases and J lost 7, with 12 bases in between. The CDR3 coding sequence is TGTGCCAGCAGTGAACAGGGAATGCGGGAGCAGTACTTC. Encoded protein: CASSEQGMREQYF.

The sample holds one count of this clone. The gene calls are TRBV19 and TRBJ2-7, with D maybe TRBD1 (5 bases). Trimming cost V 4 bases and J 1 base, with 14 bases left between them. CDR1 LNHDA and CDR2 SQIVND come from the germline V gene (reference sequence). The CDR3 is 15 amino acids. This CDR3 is CASSTTVNPSYEQYF. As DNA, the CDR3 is TGTGCCAGTAGTACGACAGTTAACCCTTCCTACGAGCAGTACTTC. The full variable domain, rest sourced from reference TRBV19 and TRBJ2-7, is DGGITQSPKYLFRKEGQNVTLSCEQNLNHDAMYWYRQDPGQGLRLIYYSQIVNDFQKGDIAEGYSVSREKKESFPLTVTSAQKNPTAFYLCASSTTVNPSYEQYFGPGTRLTVT.

The CDR3 loop is CASSSPGGHWADTQYF. The CDR3 coding sequence is TGTGCCAGCAGTTCACCGGGCGGACATTGGGCAGATACGCAGTATTTT. The genes are TRBV5-6 and TRBJ2-3, with D possibly TRBD1 on 5 matching bases. This CDR3 has 16 amino acids. V was cut by 5 bases and J by 4 bases, with 20 bases left in between. Germline values: CDR1 SGHDT, CDR2 YYEEEE.

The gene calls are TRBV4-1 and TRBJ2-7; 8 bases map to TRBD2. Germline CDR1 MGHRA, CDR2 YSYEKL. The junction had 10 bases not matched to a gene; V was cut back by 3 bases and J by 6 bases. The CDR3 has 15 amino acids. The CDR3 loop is CASSQSASGRLEQYF. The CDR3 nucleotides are TGCGCCAGCAGCCAGTCGGCTAGCGGGCGGCTCGAGCAGTACTTC.

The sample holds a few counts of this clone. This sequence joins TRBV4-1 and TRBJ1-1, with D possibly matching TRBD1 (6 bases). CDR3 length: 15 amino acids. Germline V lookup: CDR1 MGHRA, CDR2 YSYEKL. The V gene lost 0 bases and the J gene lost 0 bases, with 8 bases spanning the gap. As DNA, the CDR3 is TGCGCCAGCAGCCAAGAGACAGGAATGAACACTGAAGCTTTCTTT. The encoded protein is CASSQETGMNTEAFF.

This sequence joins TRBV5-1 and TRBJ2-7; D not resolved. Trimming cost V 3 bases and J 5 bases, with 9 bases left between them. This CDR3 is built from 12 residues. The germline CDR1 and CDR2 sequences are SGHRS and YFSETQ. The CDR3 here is CASSSGSHEQYF. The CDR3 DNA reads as TGCGCCAGCAGCTCCGGGTCCCACGAGCAGTACTTC.

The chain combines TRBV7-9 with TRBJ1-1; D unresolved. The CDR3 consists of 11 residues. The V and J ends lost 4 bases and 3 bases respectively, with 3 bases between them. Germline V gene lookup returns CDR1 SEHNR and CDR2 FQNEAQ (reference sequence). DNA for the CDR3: TGTGCCAGCAGCTATCACACTGAAGCTTTCTTT. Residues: CASSYHTEAFF. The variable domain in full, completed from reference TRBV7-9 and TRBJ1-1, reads DTGVSQNPRHKITKRGQNVTFRCDPISEHNRLYWYRQTLGQGPEFLTYFQNEAQLEKSRLLSDRFSAERPKGSFSTLEIQRTEQGDSAMYLCASSYHTEAFFGQGTRLTVV.

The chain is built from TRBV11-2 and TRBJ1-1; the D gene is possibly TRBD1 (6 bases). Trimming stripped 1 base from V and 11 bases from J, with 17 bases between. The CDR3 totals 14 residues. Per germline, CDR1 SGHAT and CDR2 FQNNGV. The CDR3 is CASSLVDGDIEAFF. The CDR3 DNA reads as TGTGCCAGCAGCTTAGTGGATGGGGACATCGAGGCTTTCTTT.

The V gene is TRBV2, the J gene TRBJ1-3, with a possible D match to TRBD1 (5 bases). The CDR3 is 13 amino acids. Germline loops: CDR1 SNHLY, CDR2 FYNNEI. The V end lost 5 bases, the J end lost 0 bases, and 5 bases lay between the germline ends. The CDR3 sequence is CASSQGSGNTIYF. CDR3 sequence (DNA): TGTGCCAGCAGTCAGGGCTCTGGAAACACCATATATTTT.

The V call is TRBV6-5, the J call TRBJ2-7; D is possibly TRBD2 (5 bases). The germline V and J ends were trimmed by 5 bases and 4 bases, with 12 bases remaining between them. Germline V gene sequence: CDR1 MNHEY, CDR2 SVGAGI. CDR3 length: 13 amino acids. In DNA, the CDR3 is TGTGCCAGCAGTGAGGGAGCTCTGTACGAGCAGTACTTC. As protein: CASSEGALYEQYF.

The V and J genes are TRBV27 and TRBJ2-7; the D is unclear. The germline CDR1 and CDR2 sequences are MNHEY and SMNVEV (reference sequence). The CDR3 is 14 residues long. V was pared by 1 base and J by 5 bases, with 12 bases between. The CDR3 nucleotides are TGTGCCAGCAGTTTATTCCCCGAAGGAGACGAGCAGTACTTC. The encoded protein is CASSLFPEGDEQYF.

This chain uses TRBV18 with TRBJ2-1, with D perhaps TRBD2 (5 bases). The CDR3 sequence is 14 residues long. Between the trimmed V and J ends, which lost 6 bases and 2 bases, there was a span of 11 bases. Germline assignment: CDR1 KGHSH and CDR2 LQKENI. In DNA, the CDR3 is TGTGCCAGCTCCCGGACTCAAGCCTACAATGAGCAGTTCTTC. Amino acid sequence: CASSRTQAYNEQFF.

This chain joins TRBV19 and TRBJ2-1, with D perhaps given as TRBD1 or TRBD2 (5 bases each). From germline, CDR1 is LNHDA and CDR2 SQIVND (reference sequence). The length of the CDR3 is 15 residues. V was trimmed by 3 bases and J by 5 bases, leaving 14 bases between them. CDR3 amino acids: CASSINRGVDNEQFF. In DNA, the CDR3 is TGTGCCAGTAGTATTAACCGAGGGGTGGACAATGAGCAGTTCTTC.

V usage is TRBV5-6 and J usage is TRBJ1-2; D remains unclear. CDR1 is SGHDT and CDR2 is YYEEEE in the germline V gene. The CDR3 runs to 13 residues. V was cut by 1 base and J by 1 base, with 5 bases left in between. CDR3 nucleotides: TGTGCCAGCAGCTTGCCAGATAACTATGGCTACACCTTC. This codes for CASSLPDNYGYTF.

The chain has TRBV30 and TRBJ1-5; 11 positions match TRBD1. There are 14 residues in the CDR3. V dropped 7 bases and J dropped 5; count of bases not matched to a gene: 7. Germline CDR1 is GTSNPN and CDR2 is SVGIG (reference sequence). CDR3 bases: TGTGCCTTCCGGGACAGGGGGTTATATCAGCCCCAGCATTTT. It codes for CAFRDRGLYQPQHF.

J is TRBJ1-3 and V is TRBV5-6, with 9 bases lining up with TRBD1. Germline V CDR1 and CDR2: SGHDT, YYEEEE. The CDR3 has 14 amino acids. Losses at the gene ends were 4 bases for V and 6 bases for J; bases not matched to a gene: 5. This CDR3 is CASSPGQGENTIYF. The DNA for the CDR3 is TGTGCCAGCAGCCCGGGACAGGGAGAAAACACCATATATTTT.

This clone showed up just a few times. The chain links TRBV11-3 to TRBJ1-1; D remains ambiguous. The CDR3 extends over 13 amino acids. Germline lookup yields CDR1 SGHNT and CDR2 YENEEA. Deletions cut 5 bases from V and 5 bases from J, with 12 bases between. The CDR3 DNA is TGTGCCAGCAGCGCCTTTCTGGAAACTGAAGCTTTCTTT. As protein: CASSAFLETEAFF.